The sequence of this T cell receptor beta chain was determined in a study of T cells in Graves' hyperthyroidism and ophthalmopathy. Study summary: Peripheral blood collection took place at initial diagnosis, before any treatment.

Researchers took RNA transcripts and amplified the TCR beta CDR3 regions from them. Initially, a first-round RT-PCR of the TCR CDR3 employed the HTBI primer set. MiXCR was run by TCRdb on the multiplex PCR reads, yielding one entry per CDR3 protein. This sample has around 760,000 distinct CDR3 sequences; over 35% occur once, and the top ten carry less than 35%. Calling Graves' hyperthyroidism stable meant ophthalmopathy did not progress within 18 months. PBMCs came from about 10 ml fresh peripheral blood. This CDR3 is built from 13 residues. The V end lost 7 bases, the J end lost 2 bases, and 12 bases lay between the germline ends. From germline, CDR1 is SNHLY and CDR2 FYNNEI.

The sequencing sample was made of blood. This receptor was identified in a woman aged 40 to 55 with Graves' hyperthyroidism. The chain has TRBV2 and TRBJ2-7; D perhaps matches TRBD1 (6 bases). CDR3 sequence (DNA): TGTGCCAGCACCGGACAGCCGACCTACGAGCAGTACTTC. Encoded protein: CASTGQPTYEQYF.